This T cell receptor beta chain was captured in a study of blood T cells in healthy people across ages. Isolation recovered at least 6 million PBMCs from every sample. Germline CDR1 and CDR2: MNHEY and SMNVEV (reference sequence). Trimming at V came to 6 bases and at J to 5 bases, leaving 7 bases not matched to a gene. The CDR3 covers 14 residues. A sample-barcoded 5' primer and a J-beta primer mix were used in a second PCR of roughly 6 to 11 cycles. Via MiXCR, TCRdb re-called the 5' RACE reads, giving one row per CDR3 protein. The table shows roughly 2 million distinct CDR3 sequences, with 40% to 55% occurring only once.

The specimen sequenced was blood. This sequence originates from a middle-aged woman in good health. The chain employs TRBV27 and TRBJ1-5, with 7 bases aligning to TRBD1. The CDR3 here is CASSHDRDDQPQHF. The CDR3 DNA is TGTGCCAGCAGCCATGACAGGGATGATCAGCCCCAGCATTTT.